What follows are 22 T cell receptor beta chains derived from one specimen sequenced in a study of post-analysis software for immune sequencing data. The library was made from cDNA and included unique molecular identifiers. Using its own MiXCR run on the PCR reads, TCRdb lists one record per CDR3 protein. The data contain roughly 800,000 distinct CDR3 sequences, about half of them singletons. Study observations and caveats: In patients, about five TRBV segments were more frequent than in controls, with TRBV5-6, TRBV5-1 and TRBV20-1 among them.

These receptors' targets are unknown. Source material: blood. The receptors were gathered from a girl under 18 with multiple sclerosis.

The rearrangement uses TRBV7-8 and TRBJ2-1; 12 bases map to TRBD2. Germline CDR1 reads SGHVS; CDR2 reads FQNEAQ. V shed 0 bases, J shed 7 bases, and the junction held 7 bases outside the gene matches. The CDR3 has 17 amino acids. CDR3 bases: TGTGCCAGCAGCTTAGCCAGACTAGCGGGAGTATCGAATGAGCAGTTCTTC. Translating gives CASSLARLAGVSNEQFF.

V gene TRBV12-3 or TRBV12-4 combines with J gene TRBJ1-2, with unresolved D. V shed 3 bases and J shed 4 bases, with 9 bases lying between them. The CDR3 has 13 amino acids. The CDR3 bases are TGTGCCAGCAGTTTTAAGACCTTCTATGGCTACACCTTC. Its translation is CASSFKTFYGYTF.

The table lists this clonotype with a count of one. CDR3 nucleotide sequence: TGTGCCAGCAGCTTAGATAGTATTGGTAAGATGCTGTACTTC. Its translation: CASSLDSIGKMLYF. The chain uses TRBV7-9 and TRBJ2-5; D not resolved. The CDR3 length is 14 residues. Per germline, CDR1 SEHNR and CDR2 FQNEAQ (reference sequence). Deletions cut 1 base from V and 13 bases from J, with 19 bases between.

This chain links TRBV20-1 with TRBJ2-5; TRBD1 agrees at 7 bases. The germline V gene encodes CDR1 DFQATT and CDR2 SNEGSKA (reference sequence). The ends lost 6 bases at V and 6 bases at J; junction bases unmatched: 10. This CDR3 has 13 amino acids. CDR3 amino acids: CSAHEYRGKTQYF. The CDR3, as DNA: TGCAGTGCCCACGAGTACAGGGGCAAGACCCAGTACTTC.

The chain combines TRBV5-5 with TRBJ2-7; 9 nucleotides match TRBD2. Germline-derived CDR1 and CDR2 are SGHKS and YYEKEE (reference sequence). This CDR3 has 16 amino acids. J was trimmed by 2 bases and V by 6 bases; bases with no gene match: 12. The chain's CDR3 is CASNAKMAGGPYEQYF. The CDR3 nucleotides are TGTGCCAGCAACGCGAAGATGGCGGGAGGGCCCTACGAGCAGTACTTC.

This clonotype was seen more than once but under ten times. This rearrangement joins TRBV11-2 to TRBJ1-4; D ambiguous. Germline CDR1 is SGHAT and CDR2 is FQNNGV. The germline V and J ends were trimmed by 2 bases and 3 bases, with 7 bases remaining between them. This CDR3 spans 14 amino acids. The CDR3 coding sequence is TGTGCCAGCAGCTTACGTCGCCCTAATGAAAAACTGTTTTTT. Its protein product is CASSLRRPNEKLFF.

This chain's CDR3 is CASKADRLENYEQYF. CDR3 nucleotides: TGTGCCAGCAAAGCGGACCGCCTTGAGAACTACGAGCAGTACTTC. This chain joins TRBV27 and TRBJ2-7; a weak D match, TRBD2 (5 bases). The CDR3 consists of 15 residues. The V and J ends lost 7 bases and 3 bases respectively, with 19 bases between them. The germline V gene encodes CDR1 MNHEY and CDR2 SMNVEV (reference sequence).

The table lists this clonotype with a few counts. J is TRBJ2-3 and V is TRBV7-9, with 7 bases identical to TRBD2. CDR1 and CDR2 (germline): SEHNR, FQNEAQ (reference sequence). The CDR3 consists of 18 residues. V was pared by 2 bases and J by 4 bases, with 15 bases of the junction left unmatched. The CDR3 coding sequence is TGTGCCAGCAGCTTAAGAGATCCTAGCGGACGGCGGGCAGATACGCAGTATTTT. Its translation: CASSLRDPSGRRADTQYF.

A few counts support this clonotype. The chain has TRBV11-2 and TRBJ2-1, with 10 nucleotides matching TRBD2. After removal of 5 bases from V and 13 bases from J, the junction contained 2 bases not matched to a gene. The CDR3 sequence is 11 residues long. The germline V gene has CDR1 SGHAT and CDR2 FQNNGV. The CDR3 DNA reads as TGTGCCAGCAGCCCTAGCGGGAGCCAGTTCTTC. Its protein product is CASSPSGSQFF.

The rearrangement joins TRBV7-9 to TRBJ1-2, with TRBD1 matching over 10 bases. The CDR3 has 16 residues. V shed 2 bases and J 2 bases; nucleotides not matched to a gene: 5. Germline CDR1 SEHNR, CDR2 FQNEAQ (reference sequence). The CDR3 here is CASSLITDRGNYGYTF. The CDR3 DNA reads TGTGCCAGCAGCTTAATTACGGACAGGGGGAACTATGGCTACACCTTC.

The rearrangement joins TRBV5-1 to TRBJ1-4; perhaps TRBD1 as D (5 bases). Germline V gene data show CDR1 as SGHRS and CDR2 as YFSETQ. Trimming removed 0 bases at V and 5 bases at J, with 23 bases between. This CDR3 contains 19 residues. CDR3 coding DNA: TGCGCCAGCAGCTTGGTGTTATCGTCCCAGGGTGGCCGGAATGAAAAACTGTTTTTT. Its protein product is CASSLVLSSQGGRNEKLFF.

The V and J genes are TRBV12-3 or TRBV12-4 and TRBJ1-4; no firm D call. The CDR3 sequence is 14 residues long. Trimming pared 7 bases from V and 5 bases from J, leaving 14 bases between. DNA of the CDR3: TGTGCCAGCACCTCTGGACGGGCGAATGAAAAACTGTTTTTT. It encodes CASTSGRANEKLFF.

This clonotype was observed a handful of times. The J gene is TRBJ1-4, the V gene TRBV5-1; no clear D. Trimming cost V 4 bases and J 8 bases, with 12 bases left between them. CDR3 size: 13 residues. Germline V lookup: CDR1 SGHRS, CDR2 YFSETQ. The CDR3: CASSPRTAEKLFF. Here the CDR3 DNA reads TGCGCCAGCAGCCCGCGGACGGCCGAAAAACTGTTTTTT.

This clonotype was seen just once. The rearrangement joins TRBV3-1 to TRBJ1-5; D not resolved. Germline V CDR1 and CDR2: LGHDT, YNNKEL (reference sequence). The CDR3 runs 14 residues. Deletions cut 4 bases from V and 5 bases from J, with 12 bases between. The CDR3 sequence is CASSLRVGDQPQHF. The CDR3 DNA reads as TGTGCCAGCAGCCTCCGTGTCGGCGATCAGCCCCAGCATTTT.

The CDR3 sequence is CASSWGLASSYEQYF. As DNA, the CDR3 is TGCGCCAGCAGCTGGGGACTAGCGTCCTCCTACGAGCAGTACTTC. V usage is TRBV5-1 and J usage is TRBJ2-7, with 10 bases fitting TRBD2. The CDR3 consists of 15 residues. The V segment lost 3 bases and the J segment 0 bases; nucleotides outside the gene matches: 3. CDR1 is SGHRS, CDR2 YFSETQ, per germline.

With regard to this clonotype: A much larger clone sits a single nucleotide away, making a read error possible. The chain couples TRBV12-3 or TRBV12-4 to TRBJ2-7, with 9 bases identical to TRBD2. With 6 bases clipped from V and 1 base from J, the junction kept 10 bases outside the gene matches. This CDR3 has 16 residues. The DNA for the CDR3 is TGTGCCAGCAGCGACGCGGCTAGCGGGAAATCCTACGAGCAGTACTTC. This translates into CASSDAASGKSYEQYF.

The rearrangement links TRBV12-3 or TRBV12-4 to TRBJ1-2; D remains unclear. This CDR3 contains 15 residues. Between the trimmed V and J ends, which lost 1 base and 8 bases, there was a span of 17 bases. This CDR3 is CASSLDRIPAWGYTF. DNA of the CDR3: TGTGCCAGCAGTTTAGATCGTATACCAGCGTGGGGCTACACCTTC.

The chain uses TRBV12-3 or TRBV12-4 and TRBJ2-1; 8 bases fit TRBD2. The CDR3 contains 18 residues. J gave up 2 bases and V 2 bases, and 11 bases lay outside the gene matches. In DNA, the CDR3 is TGTGCCAGCAGTTTACGGGGTCTAGCGGGTCGACCCTACAATGAGCAGTTCTTC. Translating gives CASSLRGLAGRPYNEQFF.

A few counts support this clonotype. V usage is TRBV28 and J usage is TRBJ1-2, with unresolved D. Looked up from germline, CDR1 is MDHEN and CDR2 is SYDVKM. V was shortened by 0 bases and J by 2 bases, with 7 bases between the two germline ends. The CDR3 contains 14 residues. CDR3 bases: TGTGCCAGCAGTTTATGGGGCGTAAACTATGGCTACACCTTC. Encoded protein: CASSLWGVNYGYTF.

This sequence joins TRBV7-2 and TRBJ1-5; maybe TRBD1 (5 bases). The V end was cut by 5 bases, the J end by 2 bases, with 13 bases between. The CDR3 has 15 amino acids. Germline CDR1 and CDR2: SGHTA and FQGNSA. The DNA of the CDR3 is TGTGCCAGCAGCGGGGCCGCCCGGGGCAATCAGCCCCAGCATTTT. This gives the protein CASSGAARGNQPQHF.

V is TRBV5-1 and J is TRBJ2-7; the match to TRBD1 covers 11 bases. The CDR3 length is 16 residues. The germline gives CDR1 SGHRS, CDR2 YFSETQ. With 4 bases clipped from V and 5 bases from J, the junction kept 11 bases outside the gene matches. The CDR3 nucleotides read TGCGCCAGCAGCCCCCTGCCCGGACAGGGGGCCCACGAGCAGTACTTC. Amino acids: CASSPLPGQGAHEQYF.

CDR3 amino acids: CSATQFRGEETDGYTF. As DNA, the CDR3 is TGCAGCGCTACTCAGTTTAGGGGGGAGGAAACGGATGGCTACACCTTC. This chain links TRBV29-1 with TRBJ1-2; a possible D gene is TRBD1 (6 bases). Germline V gene sequence: CDR1 SQVTM, CDR2 ANQGSEA. The CDR3 loop spans 16 amino acids. Trimming shortened V by 7 bases and J by 6 bases, and 27 bases separated the two germline ends.